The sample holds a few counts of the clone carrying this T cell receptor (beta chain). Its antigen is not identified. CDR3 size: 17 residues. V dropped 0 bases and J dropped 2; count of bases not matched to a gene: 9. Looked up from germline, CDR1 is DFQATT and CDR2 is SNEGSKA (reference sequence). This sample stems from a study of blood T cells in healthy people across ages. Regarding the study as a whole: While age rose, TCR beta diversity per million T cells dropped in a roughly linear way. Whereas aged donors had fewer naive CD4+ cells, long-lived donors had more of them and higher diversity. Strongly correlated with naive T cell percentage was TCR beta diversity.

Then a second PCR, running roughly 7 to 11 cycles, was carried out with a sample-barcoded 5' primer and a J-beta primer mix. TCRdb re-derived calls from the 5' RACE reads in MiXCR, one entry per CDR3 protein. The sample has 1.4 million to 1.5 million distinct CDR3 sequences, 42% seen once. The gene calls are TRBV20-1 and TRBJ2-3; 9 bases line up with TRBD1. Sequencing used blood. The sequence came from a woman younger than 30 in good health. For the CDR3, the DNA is TGCAGTGCTAGAGACCCCCACCGGGACAGGGTCACAGATACGCAGTATTTT. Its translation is CSARDPHRDRVTDTQYF.